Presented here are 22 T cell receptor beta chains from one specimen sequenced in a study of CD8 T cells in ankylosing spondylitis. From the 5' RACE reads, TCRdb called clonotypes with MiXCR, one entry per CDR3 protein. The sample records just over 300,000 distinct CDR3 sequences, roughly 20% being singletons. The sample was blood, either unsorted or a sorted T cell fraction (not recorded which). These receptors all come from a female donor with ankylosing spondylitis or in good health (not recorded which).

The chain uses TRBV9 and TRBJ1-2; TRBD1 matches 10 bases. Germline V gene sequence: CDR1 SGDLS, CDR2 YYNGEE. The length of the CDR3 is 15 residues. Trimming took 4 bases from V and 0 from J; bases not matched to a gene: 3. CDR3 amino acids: CASSRDRGANYGYTF. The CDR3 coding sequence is TGTGCCAGCAGCCGGGACAGGGGAGCTAACTATGGCTACACCTTC. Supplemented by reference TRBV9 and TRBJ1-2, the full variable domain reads DSGVTQTPKHLITATGQRVTLRCSPRSGDLSVYWYQQSLDQGLQFLIQYYNGEERAKGNILERFSAQQFPDLHSELNLSSLELGDSALYFCASSRDRGANYGYTFGSGTRLTVV.

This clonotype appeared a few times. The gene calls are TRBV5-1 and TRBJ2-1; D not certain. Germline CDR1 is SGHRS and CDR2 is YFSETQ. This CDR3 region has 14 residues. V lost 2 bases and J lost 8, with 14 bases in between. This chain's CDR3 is CASSFGLDFDEQFF. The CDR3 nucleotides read TGCGCCAGCAGCTTCGGTTTAGATTTCGATGAGCAGTTCTTC.

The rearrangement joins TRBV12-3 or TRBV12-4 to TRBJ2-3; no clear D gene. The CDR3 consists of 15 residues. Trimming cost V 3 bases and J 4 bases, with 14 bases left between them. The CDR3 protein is CASSFGDTPPDTQYF. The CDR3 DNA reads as TGTGCCAGCAGTTTTGGGGATACGCCCCCAGATACGCAGTATTTT.

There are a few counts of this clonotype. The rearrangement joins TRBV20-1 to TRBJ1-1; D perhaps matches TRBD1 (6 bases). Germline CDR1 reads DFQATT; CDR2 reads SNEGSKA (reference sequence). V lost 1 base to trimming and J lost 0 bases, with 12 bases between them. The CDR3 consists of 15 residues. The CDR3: CSARAGGGVNTEAFF. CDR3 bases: TGCAGTGCTAGAGCGGGGGGCGGCGTGAACACTGAAGCTTTCTTT.

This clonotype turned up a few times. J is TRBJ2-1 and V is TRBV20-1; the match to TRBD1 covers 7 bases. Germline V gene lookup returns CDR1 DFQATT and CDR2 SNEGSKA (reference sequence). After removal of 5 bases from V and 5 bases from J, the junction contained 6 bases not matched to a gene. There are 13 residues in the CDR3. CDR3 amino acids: CSAGGQIDNEQFF. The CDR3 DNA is TGCAGTGCTGGGGGACAGATAGACAATGAGCAGTTCTTC.

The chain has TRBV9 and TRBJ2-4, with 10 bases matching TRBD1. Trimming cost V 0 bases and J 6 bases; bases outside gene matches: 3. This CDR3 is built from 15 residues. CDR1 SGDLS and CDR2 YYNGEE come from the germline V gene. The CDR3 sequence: CASSVEGQGLNIQYF. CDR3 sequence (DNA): TGTGCCAGCAGCGTAGAGGGACAGGGGCTAAACATTCAGTACTTC. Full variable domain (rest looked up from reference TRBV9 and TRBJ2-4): DSGVTQTPKHLITATGQRVTLRCSPRSGDLSVYWYQQSLDQGLQFLIQYYNGEERAKGNILERFSAQQFPDLHSELNLSSLELGDSALYFCASSVEGQGLNIQYFGAGTRLSVL.

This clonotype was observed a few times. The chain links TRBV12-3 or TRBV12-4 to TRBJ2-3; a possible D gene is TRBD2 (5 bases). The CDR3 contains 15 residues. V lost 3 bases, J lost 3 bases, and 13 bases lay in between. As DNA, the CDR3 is TGTGCCAGCAGTTTTCCGGCGAGCGGAACAGATACGCAGTATTTT. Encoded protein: CASSFPASGTDTQYF.

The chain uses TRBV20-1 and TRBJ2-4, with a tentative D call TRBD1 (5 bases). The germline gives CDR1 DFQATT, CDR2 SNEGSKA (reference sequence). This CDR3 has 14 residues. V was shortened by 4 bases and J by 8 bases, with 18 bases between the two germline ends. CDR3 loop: CSANQGGIRDIQYF. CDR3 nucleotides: TGCAGTGCTAATCAGGGTGGGATTAGGGACATTCAGTACTTC.

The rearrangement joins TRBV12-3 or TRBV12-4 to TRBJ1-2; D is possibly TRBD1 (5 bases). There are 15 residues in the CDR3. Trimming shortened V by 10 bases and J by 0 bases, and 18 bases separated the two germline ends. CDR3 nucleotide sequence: TGTGCCACCTATACCGGAACAGGTCCTAACTATGGCTACACCTTC. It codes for CATYTGTGPNYGYTF.

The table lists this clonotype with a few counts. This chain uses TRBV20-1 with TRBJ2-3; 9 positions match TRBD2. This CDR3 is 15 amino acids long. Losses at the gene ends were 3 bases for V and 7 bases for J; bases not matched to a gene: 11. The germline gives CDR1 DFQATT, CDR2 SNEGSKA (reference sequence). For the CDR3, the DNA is TGCAGTGCTAGTCCACTAGCGGGCCAACCCAATACGCAGTATTTT. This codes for CSASPLAGQPNTQYF.

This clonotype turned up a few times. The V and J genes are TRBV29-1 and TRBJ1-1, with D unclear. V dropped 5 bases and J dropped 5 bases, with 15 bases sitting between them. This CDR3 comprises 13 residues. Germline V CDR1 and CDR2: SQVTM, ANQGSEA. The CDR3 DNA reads TGCAGCGTTCCCTCTTCCGGGAGGACTGAAGCTTTCTTT. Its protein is CSVPSSGRTEAFF. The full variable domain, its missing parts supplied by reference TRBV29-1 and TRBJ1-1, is SAVISQKPSRDICQRGTSLTIQCQVDSQVTMMFWYRQQPGQSLTLIATANQGSEATYESGFVIDKFPISRPNLTFSTLTVSNMSPEDSSIYLCSVPSSGRTEAFFGQGTRLTVV.

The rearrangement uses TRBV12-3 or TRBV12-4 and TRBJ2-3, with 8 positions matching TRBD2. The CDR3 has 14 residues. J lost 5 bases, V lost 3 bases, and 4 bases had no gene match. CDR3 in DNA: TGTGCCAGCAGTTTGAGCGGGAGTGAAGATACGCAGTATTTT. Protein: CASSLSGSEDTQYF.

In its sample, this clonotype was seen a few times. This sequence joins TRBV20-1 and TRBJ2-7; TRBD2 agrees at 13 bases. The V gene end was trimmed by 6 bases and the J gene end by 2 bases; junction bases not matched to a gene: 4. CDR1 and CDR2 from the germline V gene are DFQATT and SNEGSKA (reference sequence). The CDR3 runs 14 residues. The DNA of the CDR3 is TGCAGTGCGGCGACTAGCGGGAGGACCTACGAGCAGTACTTC. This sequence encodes CSAATSGRTYEQYF.

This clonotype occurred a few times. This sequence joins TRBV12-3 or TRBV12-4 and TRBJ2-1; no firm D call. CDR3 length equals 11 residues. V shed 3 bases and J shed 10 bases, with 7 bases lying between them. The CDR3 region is CASSFLGEQFF. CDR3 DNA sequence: TGTGCCAGCAGTTTTTTAGGGGAGCAGTTCTTC.

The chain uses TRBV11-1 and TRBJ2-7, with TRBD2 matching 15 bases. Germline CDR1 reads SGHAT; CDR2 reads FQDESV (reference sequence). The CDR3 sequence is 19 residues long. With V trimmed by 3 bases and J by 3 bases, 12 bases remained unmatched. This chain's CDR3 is CASSFRSGLAGGPIYEQYF. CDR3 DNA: TGTGCCAGCAGCTTTCGGAGCGGACTAGCGGGAGGGCCGATCTACGAGCAGTACTTC.

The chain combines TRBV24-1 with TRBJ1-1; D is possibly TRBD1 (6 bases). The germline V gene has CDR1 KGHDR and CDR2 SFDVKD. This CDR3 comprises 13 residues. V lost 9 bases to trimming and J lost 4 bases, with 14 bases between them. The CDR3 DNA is TGTGCCACCCGCGAAGGACAGTTCACTGAAGCTTTCTTT. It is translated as CATREGQFTEAFF.

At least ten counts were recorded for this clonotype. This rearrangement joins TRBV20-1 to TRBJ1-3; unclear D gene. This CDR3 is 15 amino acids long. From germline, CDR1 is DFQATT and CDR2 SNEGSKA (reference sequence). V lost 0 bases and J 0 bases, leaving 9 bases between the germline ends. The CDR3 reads CSARDRTVSGNTIYF. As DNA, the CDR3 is TGCAGTGCTAGAGATCGGACCGTCTCTGGAAACACCATATATTTT.

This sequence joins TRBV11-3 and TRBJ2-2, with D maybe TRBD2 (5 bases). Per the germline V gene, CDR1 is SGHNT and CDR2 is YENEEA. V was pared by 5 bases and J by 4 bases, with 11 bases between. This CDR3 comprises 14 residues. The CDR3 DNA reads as TGTGCCAGCAGCCGGCCGGGGAGCACCGGGGAGCTGTTTTTT. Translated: CASSRPGSTGELFF.

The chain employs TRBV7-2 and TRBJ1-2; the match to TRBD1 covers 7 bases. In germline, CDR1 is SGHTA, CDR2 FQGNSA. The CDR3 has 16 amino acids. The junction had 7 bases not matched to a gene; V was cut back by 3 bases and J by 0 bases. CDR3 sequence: CASSLDRTLANYGYTF. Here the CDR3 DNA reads TGTGCCAGCAGCTTGGACAGGACATTAGCTAACTATGGCTACACCTTC.

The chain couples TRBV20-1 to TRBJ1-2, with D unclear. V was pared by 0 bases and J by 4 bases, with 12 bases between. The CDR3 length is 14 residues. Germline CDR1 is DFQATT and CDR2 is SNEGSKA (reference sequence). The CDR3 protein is CSARDERNLYGYTF. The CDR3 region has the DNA TGCAGTGCTAGAGATGAACGGAACCTCTATGGCTACACCTTC.

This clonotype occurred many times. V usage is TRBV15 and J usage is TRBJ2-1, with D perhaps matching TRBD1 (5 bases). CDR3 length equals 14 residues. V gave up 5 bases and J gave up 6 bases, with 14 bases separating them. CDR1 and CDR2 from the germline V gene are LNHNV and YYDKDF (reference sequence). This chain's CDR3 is CATSAQTESNEQFF. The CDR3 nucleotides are TGTGCCACCAGCGCCCAGACAGAGAGCAATGAGCAGTTCTTC.

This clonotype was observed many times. For the CDR3, the DNA is TGTGCCAGCCACCGGGGCTCGGGCGGTGGGGGGAACACTGAAGCTTTCTTT. Translated, it gives CASHRGSGGGGNTEAFF. The rearrangement joins TRBV7-9 to TRBJ1-1; possibly TRBD1 for D (5 bases). CDR3 length: 17 residues. Trimming stripped 8 bases from V and 1 base from J, with 23 bases between. The V gene's germline CDR1 is SEHNR and CDR2 FQNEAQ (reference sequence).